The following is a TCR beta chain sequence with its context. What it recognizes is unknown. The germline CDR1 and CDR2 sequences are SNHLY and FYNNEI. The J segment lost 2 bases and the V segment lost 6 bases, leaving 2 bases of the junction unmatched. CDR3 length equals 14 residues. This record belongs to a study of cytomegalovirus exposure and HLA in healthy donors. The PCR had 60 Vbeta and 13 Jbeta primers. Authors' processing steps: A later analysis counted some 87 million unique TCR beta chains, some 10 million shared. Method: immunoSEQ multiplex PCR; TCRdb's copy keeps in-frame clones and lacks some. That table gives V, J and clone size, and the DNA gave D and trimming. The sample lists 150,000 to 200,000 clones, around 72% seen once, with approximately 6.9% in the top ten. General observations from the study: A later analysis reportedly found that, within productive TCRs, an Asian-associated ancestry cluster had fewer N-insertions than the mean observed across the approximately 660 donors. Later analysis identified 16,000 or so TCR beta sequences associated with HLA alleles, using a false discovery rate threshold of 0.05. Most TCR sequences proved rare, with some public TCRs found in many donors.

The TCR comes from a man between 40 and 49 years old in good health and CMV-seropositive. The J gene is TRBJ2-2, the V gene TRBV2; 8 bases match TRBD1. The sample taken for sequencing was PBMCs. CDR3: CASRDRGNTGELFF. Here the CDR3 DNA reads TGTGCCAGCAGAGACAGGGGAAACACCGGGGAGCTGTTTTTT. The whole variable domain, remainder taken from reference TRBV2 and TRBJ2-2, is EPEVTQTPSHQVTQMGQEVILRCVPISNHLYFYWYRQILGQKVEFLVSFYNNEISEKSEIFDDQFSVERPDGSNFTLKIRSTKLEDSAMYFCASRDRGNTGELFFGEGSRLTVL.